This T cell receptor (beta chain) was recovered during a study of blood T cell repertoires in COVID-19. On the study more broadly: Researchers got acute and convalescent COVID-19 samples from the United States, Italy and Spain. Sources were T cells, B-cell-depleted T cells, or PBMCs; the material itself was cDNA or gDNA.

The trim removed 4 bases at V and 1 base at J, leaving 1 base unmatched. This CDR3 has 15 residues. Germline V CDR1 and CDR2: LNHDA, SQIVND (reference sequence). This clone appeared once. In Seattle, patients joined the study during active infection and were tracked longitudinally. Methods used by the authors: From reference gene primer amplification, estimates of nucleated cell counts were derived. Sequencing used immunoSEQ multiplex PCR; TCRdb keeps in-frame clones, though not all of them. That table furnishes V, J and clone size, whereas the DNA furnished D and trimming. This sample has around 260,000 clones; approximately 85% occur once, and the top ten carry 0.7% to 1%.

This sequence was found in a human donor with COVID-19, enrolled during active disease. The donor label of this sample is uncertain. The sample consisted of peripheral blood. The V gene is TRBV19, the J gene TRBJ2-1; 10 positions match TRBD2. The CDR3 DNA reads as TGTGCCAGTAGTACTAGCGGGAGTTCCTACAATGAGCAGTTCTTC. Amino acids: CASSTSGSSYNEQFF.